This T cell receptor (beta chain) appears in the sequencing data of a study of cytotoxic CD8 clonotypes in ibrutinib-treated CLL. On the study more broadly: It was after a median about 12 months of treatment, range 6 to 36, that response samples were taken. Mean yields were approximately 250,000 productive templates and roughly 94,000 productive rearrangements per sample. Study observations and caveats: The study found clonality rose at ibrutinib response, then fell toward baseline at progression.

Clones were sequenced by immunoSEQ multiplex PCR, and TCRdb holds only the in-frame ones, with some missing. The sample holds about 140,000 clones, approximately 80% seen once. As regards this clone: The antigen remains unidentified.

The TCR sequence derives from a human donor with chronic lymphocytic leukemia. The sequencing used PBMCs, collected after 36 months of ibrutinib treatment.

This chain's CDR3 is CASSRQGMNTEAFF. For the CDR3, the DNA is TGTGCCAGCAGCAGACAGGGAATGAACACTGAAGCTTTCTTT. This sequence joins TRBV7-6 and TRBJ1-1, with 7 bases that match TRBD1. This CDR3 has 14 residues. From germline, CDR1 is SGHVS and CDR2 FNYEAQ. V shed 5 bases, J shed 0 bases, and the junction held 3 bases outside the gene matches.